The clone carrying this T cell receptor beta chain showed up just a few times. The germline CDR1 and CDR2 sequences are SEHNR and FQNEAQ (reference sequence). The CDR3 is made up of 15 amino acids. Trimming removed 2 bases at V and 2 bases at J, with 9 bases between. This entry is derived from a study of OX40 agonist ivuxolimab in advanced cancers. Using immunoSEQ multiplex PCR, the repertoire was profiled, and TCRdb retains in-frame clones only, with some absent. This table has tens of thousands of clones, around 87% appearing once. This specimen consisted of CD4+ or CD8+ T cells sorted from blood, obtained in a trial of the OX40 agonist ivuxolimab. This sequence originates from an adult with an advanced solid tumor such as melanoma, head and neck, liver or kidney cancer. The chain employs TRBV7-9 and TRBJ1-4, with D unclear. The DNA of the CDR3 is TGTGCCAGCAGCTTACCCAGCACGACTAATGAAAAACTGTTTTTT. This translates into CASSLPSTTNEKLFF.